One sample yielded the 3 T cell receptor beta chains listed below, sequenced in a study of cytomegalovirus exposure and HLA in healthy donors (dated 2017 in TCRdb). The library was made by the immunoSEQ multiplex PCR assay. For the multiplex PCR, a mixture combining 60 forward primers for TCR Vbeta segments and 13 reverse primers for TCR Jbeta segments was used. Entries here come from immuneACCESS through TCRdb and include only in-frame sequences with V and J called. Some clones fail to appear in such tables; in the studies checked, an unresolved V gene covers under half of the shortfall, and the cause of the remainder is unknown. Present in this sample are approximately 120,000 clones, roughly four fifths of which were seen just once. Clones ranked in the top ten supply about 12% of the sample. The sample taken for sequencing was PBMCs. These receptors all come from a woman aged 55-69 years in good health and CMV-seropositive.

This clone has only a few counts. This sequence joins TRBV6-1 and TRBJ2-7, with TRBD2 as a possible D gene (6 bases). The CDR3 length is 13 residues. The germline CDR1 and CDR2 sequences are MNHNS and SASEGT. With 3 bases removed from V and 4 bases from J, the gap between germline ends came to 10 bases. The CDR3 sequence: CASSEIGRYEQYF. Written as DNA, the CDR3 is TGTGCCAGCAGTGAGATAGGGAGGTACGAGCAGTACTTC.

This clone was found once. This chain joins TRBV7-6 and TRBJ2-2; TRBD2 matches at 11 bases. The CDR3 is 16 residues long. Germline V gives CDR1 SGHVS, CDR2 FNYEAQ. Trimming took 5 bases from V and 4 from J; bases not matched to a gene: 6. In DNA form, the CDR3 reads TGTGCCAGCAGCCAGGGACTAGCGGAGGGCACCGGGGAGCTGTTTTTT. It codes for CASSQGLAEGTGELFF. Based on the CDR3 plus reference TRBV7-6 and TRBJ2-2, the full variable domain is GAGVSQSPRYKVTKRGQDVALRCDPISGHVSLYWYRQALGQGPEFLTYFNYEAQQDKSGLPNDRFSAERPEGSISTLTIQRTEQRDSAMYRCASSQGLAEGTGELFFGEGSRLTVL.

This clone was seen a handful of times. The chain links TRBV7-9 to TRBJ2-7; weak D call: TRBD2 (5 bases). Germline CDR1 is SEHNR and CDR2 is FQNEAQ (reference sequence). Trimming stripped 2 bases from V and 3 bases from J, with 11 bases between. CDR3 length: 14 residues. The CDR3 protein is CASSLSVGSYEQYF. The CDR3 DNA sequence: TGTGCCAGCAGCTTATCGGTGGGGAGCTACGAGCAGTACTTC. Together with reference TRBV7-9 and TRBJ2-7, the CDR3 gives the full variable domain: DTGVSQNPRHKITKRGQNVTFRCDPISEHNRLYWYRQTLGQGPEFLTYFQNEAQLEKSRLLSDRFSAERPKGSFSTLEIQRTEQGDSAMYLCASSLSVGSYEQYFGPGTRLTVT.